This T cell receptor beta chain was profiled in a study of cytotoxic CD8 clonotypes in ibrutinib-treated CLL (dated by TCRdb to 2020 to 2022). In terms of the full investigation: The cohort included some 14 treatment-naive and 11 relapsed/refractory patients; approximately 17 were IGHV unmutated. Responses were partial in around 24 patients and complete in 2; after median around 66 months follow-up, some 15 stayed in remission and approximately twelve progressed. Response samples were obtained after a median of around 11 months of treatment, with a range of roughly 6 to 40 months. On average, each sample had 255,043 productive templates and 100,000 or so productive rearrangements. Of the 86 participants in the trial, about two dozen had longitudinal samples available. Cryopreserved peripheral blood mononuclear cells were collected before treatment, at response, and at either disease progression or sustained remission. Every remission and progressive disease sample was obtained while ibrutinib was still being received by the patients. What the study reported, not specific to this receptor: At baseline, clonality was higher than in age-matched healthy donors and showed a strong correlation with circulating CD8+ T-cell counts. Public clonotypes were rare and either shrank or stayed stable during treatment, and the rise in clonality at ibrutinib response reflected expansion of private clonotypes. Lymph node repertoires were not examined, and the timing of sampling was not matched between patients in sustained remission and those whose disease progressed. Clonality rose at ibrutinib response, remained stable during sustained remission, and dropped back toward baseline at progression.

CDR1 SGHVS and CDR2 FNYEAQ are derived from the germline V gene. Taken from cysteine to phenylalanine, the CDR3 has 13 residues. CDR3 DNA is the only sequence kept; it has 39 bases, read in frame from the first base. V is shortened by 3 bases, J by 5 bases, and the region joining them spans 10 bases. A note on this clone: This clone's antigen is unknown. No qualities accompany the bases; no much larger clone lies one base away.

On a MiSeq, deep resolution sequencing aimed for a depth between 1 in 1 million and 1 in 200,000 T cells, with each clonotype covered approximately 10x on average. TCR beta libraries were generated with the immunoSEQ hsTCRB Kit. The source study handled its data this way. ImmunoSEQ Data Assistant and ImmunoSEQ Analyzer were used for data analysis, and V, D and J genes were assigned according to IMGT definitions. Clonality was computed as one minus normalized Shannon entropy of productive rearrangement frequencies, ranging from 0 to 1. Public clonotype analysis was restricted to overrepresented clonotypes comprising at least 0.05% of each patient's repertoire. Repertoires from 10 to 15 age-matched healthy donors in immuneACCESS were used as clonality controls. The table comes from immuneACCESS by way of TCRdb, which keeps in-frame sequences with V and J called. Part of the clones is missing from these tables; in studies checked, under half for an unresolved V gene and the rest for unknown reasons. V, J and clone size reflect that table, while D and trimming were determined from the DNA. The sample data list approximately 50,000 clones, and roughly 50% of these were observed just once. 20% to 30% of the sample is held by the ten biggest clonotypes.

In light of the paper, this sample's time point label describes: progressive disease on ibrutinib. For TCR beta library preparation, approximately 2 micrograms of genomic DNA were isolated from cryopreserved PBMCs. High-throughput TCR beta sequencing was performed on longitudinal blood samples from CLL patients receiving ibrutinib monotherapy. The patients took part in an open-label, single-center phase 2 trial of ibrutinib monotherapy. The receptor comes from a human donor with chronic lymphocytic leukemia. The source was PBMCs, collected at disease progression, from a patient treated with ibrutinib. The V and J segments used are TRBV7-6 and TRBJ2-5; the D gene cannot be resolved beyond TRBD1 or TRBD2, each matching 5 bases. The CDR3 reads as follows: CASSFTGRETQYF. The bases are TGTGCCAGCAGCTTTACGGGGCGGGAGACCCAGTACTTC.